The T cell receptor beta chain under discussion was sequenced for a study of T cells in Graves' hyperthyroidism and ophthalmopathy. General observations from the study: The blood repertoire included most of the expanded thyroid clonotypes above 0.001. The model anticipated ophthalmopathy a median about 6.5 months pre-onset.

TCR beta CDR3 regions were amplified from RNA transcripts. RT-PCR in the first round (using the HTBI primer set) targeted the TCR CDR3. TCRdb called the multiplex PCR reads again in MiXCR, with one record for every CDR3 protein. The table shows about 270,000 distinct CDR3 sequences, with roughly 22% occurring only once. This clonotype was recorded at least ten times. What it binds is unknown. The CDR3 covers 15 residues. The V gene end was trimmed by 2 bases and the J gene end by 5 bases; junction bases not matched to a gene: 8. Germline CDR1 reads MDHEN; CDR2 reads SYDVKM. The chain links TRBV28 to TRBJ2-7; 8 bases fit TRBD1. This TCR derives from a man aged 25 to 45 with Graves' ophthalmopathy. The sequenced sample was blood. Written as DNA, the CDR3 is TGTGCCAGCAGTTTAGGCGGGACAGGTGGCGACGAGCAGTACTTC. Its translation is CASSLGGTGGDEQYF.